This T cell receptor beta chain was sequenced for a study of T cell changes during pregnancy in multiple sclerosis. Here immunoSEQ multiplex PCR was the method, and the copy in TCRdb shows in-frame clones only, minus some. The sample shows about 71,000 clones, approximately 94% of them seen only once. The germline V gene has CDR1 SGHRS and CDR2 YFSETQ. The ends were cut back, 4 bases at V and 7 bases at J, with 18 bases in the middle. CDR3 length equals 16 residues. This chain links TRBV5-1 with TRBJ1-6, with D hard to call. This sample comprised peripheral blood, obtained in the third trimester of pregnancy. The receptor was derived from a female donor with multiple sclerosis, enrolled in a pregnancy study. The CDR3 loop is CASSPSPKGGNSPLHF. The CDR3 DNA reads as TGCGCCAGCAGCCCTTCCCCGAAAGGCGGCAATTCACCCCTCCACTTT.